This T cell receptor (beta chain) stems from a study of T-cell reconstitution after alpha-beta-depleted transplantation in children. J gave up 6 bases and V 4 bases, and 8 bases lay outside the gene matches. Germline lookup yields CDR1 SGHRS and CDR2 YFSETQ. The CDR3 spans 14 residues. The authors prepared the TCRbeta library with unique molecular identifiers. MiXCR, run by TCRdb on the PCR reads, gives a single entry per CDR3 protein. The profile shows more than 550,000 distinct CDR3 sequences, more than 9% of them singletons. Material: PBMCs from the stem cell graft donor, obtained from the stem cell graft. This TCR derives from a human donor who donated a stem cell graft to a child with acute myeloid leukemia. This sequence joins TRBV5-1 and TRBJ2-7; TRBD1 matches at 9 bases. CDR3 bases: TGCGCCAGCAGCGAGGGACAGGGTGGAGGCGAGCAGTACTTC. It specifies CASSEGQGGGEQYF.